This TCR beta chain is drawn from a study of human T cells and chemical hapten exposure. Looking at the study overall: Each patient's scalp received weekly diphenylcyclopropenone throughout the roughly 23-week study. Small pooled library volume differences chiefly drove per-sample TCR yield variation.

The study's library attached unique molecular identifiers to single cDNA molecules. Each CDR3 protein gets one entry after TCRdb re-called the RACE reads with MiXCR. The sample lists about 100,000 distinct CDR3 sequences; over 9.5% were seen once. The time point is: patch test 1, 2 weeks after DPC sensitization. Specified treatment: therapeutic diphenylcyclopropenone sensitization with weekly scalp DPC. The CDR3 has 14 residues. Trimming stripped 0 bases from V and 0 bases from J, with 7 bases between. Germline assignment: CDR1 SGHRS and CDR2 YFSETQ. The specimen was whole blood, collected in connection with sensitization to the hapten diphenylcyclopropenone (DPC). This clonotype originated in a man in his forties with alopecia areata. Some clones in this sample may be carry-over from other donors' samples. This rearrangement joins TRBV5-1 to TRBJ2-7; D is undetermined. DNA of the CDR3: TGCGCCAGCAGCTTGGCCGTACCCTCCTACGAGCAGTACTTC. Translating it yields CASSLAVPSYEQYF.